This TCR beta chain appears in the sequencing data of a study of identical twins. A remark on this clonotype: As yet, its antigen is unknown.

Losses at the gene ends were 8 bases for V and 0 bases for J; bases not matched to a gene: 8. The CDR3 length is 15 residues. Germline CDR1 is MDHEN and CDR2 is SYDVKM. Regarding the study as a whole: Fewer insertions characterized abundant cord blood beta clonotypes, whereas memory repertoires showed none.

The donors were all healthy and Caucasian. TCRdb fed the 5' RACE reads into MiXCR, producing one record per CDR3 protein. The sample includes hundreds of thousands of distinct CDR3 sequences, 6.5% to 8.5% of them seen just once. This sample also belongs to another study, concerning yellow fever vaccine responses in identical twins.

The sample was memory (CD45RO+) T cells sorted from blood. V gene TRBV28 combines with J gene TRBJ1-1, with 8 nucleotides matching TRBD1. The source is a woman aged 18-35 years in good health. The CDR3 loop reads CASVQAGQVNTEAFF. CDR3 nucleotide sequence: TGTGCCAGCGTTCAAGCGGGACAGGTGAACACTGAAGCTTTCTTT. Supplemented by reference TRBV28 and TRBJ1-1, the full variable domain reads DVKVTQSSRYLVKRTGEKVFLECVQDMDHENMFWYRQDPGLGLRLIYFSYDVKMKEKGDIPEGYSVSREKKERFSLILESASTNQTSMYLCASVQAGQVNTEAFFGQGTRLTVV.